This section outlines one T cell receptor (beta chain) sequence together with its context. What it binds is not known. The CDR3 has 15 residues. The germline V and J ends were trimmed by 8 bases and 6 bases, with 21 bases remaining between them. Between roughly 20 and 31 mg of unsorted bulk tissue served as the source from which RNA and DNA were co-extracted. There were only treatment-naive patients, all with chronic HBV infection. This sample was taken from a study of tumor-infiltrating lymphocytes in primary liver carcinoma. Study context: Men and women, 30 to 69 years of age, made up the patients.

Production of TCR beta cDNA used around 0.45 ug total RNA together with a constant-region primer. Three nested multiplex PCR rounds of slightly modified ARM-PCR generated TCR beta libraries. Forward primers for TRBV1-TRBV30 and a C-beta reverse primer served the first two PCR rounds, at 10 cycles each. Each CDR3 protein is one row after TCRdb ran MiXCR on the multiplex PCR reads. The sample records around 190,000 distinct CDR3 sequences, roughly 80% being singletons. Broader study findings: Only about 8-25% of top clones occurred in every one of the five tumor regions.

This clonotype was obtained from a man aged 40-55 years with primary liver carcinoma and hepatitis B virus infection. The specimen was tumor tissue from primary liver carcinoma. The V and J genes are TRBV12-3 or TRBV12-4 and TRBJ2-3; D may be TRBD2 (5 bases). CDR3 bases: TGTGCCAGCGGTTCCGACTGGACTGCTGGGGATACGCAGTATTTT. Translated, it gives CASGSDWTAGDTQYF.